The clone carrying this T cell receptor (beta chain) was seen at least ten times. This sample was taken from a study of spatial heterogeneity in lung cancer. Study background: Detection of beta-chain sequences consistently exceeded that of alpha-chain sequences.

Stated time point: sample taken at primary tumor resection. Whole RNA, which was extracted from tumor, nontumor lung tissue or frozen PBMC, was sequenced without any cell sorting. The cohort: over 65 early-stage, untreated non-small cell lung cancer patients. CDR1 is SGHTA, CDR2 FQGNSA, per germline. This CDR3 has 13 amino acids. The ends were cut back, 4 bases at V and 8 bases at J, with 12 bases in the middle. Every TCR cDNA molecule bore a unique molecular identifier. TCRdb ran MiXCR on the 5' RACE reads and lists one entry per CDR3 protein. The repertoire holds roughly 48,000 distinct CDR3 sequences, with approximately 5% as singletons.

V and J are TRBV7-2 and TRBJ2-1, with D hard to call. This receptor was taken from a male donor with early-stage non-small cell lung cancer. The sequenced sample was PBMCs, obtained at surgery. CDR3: CASSSQTWDEQFF. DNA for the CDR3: TGTGCCAGCAGCTCCCAAACCTGGGATGAGCAGTTCTTC.